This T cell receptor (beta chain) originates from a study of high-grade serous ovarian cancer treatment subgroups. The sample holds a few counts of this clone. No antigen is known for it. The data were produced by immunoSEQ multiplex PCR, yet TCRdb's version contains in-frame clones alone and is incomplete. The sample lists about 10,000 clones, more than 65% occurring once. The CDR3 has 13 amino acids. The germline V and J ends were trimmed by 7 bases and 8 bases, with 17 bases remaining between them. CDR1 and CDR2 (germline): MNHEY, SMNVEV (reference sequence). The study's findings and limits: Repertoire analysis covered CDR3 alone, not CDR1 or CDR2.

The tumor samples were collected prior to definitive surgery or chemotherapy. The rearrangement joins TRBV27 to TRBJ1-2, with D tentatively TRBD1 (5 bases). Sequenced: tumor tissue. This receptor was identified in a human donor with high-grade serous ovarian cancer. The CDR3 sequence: CASMKYSRGGYTF. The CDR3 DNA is TGTGCCAGCATGAAGTATTCGCGGGGGGGCTACACCTTC.